The 14 T cell receptor beta chains reported below all come from one sample, sequenced in a study of T cells in Graves' hyperthyroidism and ophthalmopathy. From RNA transcripts, TCR beta CDR3 regions were amplified. During a first-round RT-PCR of the TCR CDR3, the HTBI primer set was used. TCRdb fed the multiplex PCR reads into MiXCR, producing one record per CDR3 protein. The sample contains about 400,000 distinct CDR3 sequences, approximately 15% of which appear only once. The sample consisted of blood. The origin of the receptors is a woman aged 18-29 years with Graves' hyperthyroidism.

In this sample, this clonotype turned up many times. The V gene is TRBV6-2 or TRBV6-3, the J gene TRBJ2-1, with D possibly matching TRBD2 (6 bases). The CDR3 spans 14 residues. V lost 9 bases and J lost 3, with 15 bases in between. Germline V gene sequence: CDR1 MNHEY, CDR2 SVGEGT. CDR3 protein: CASELSGFYNEQFF. The CDR3 nucleotides read TGTGCCAGTGAACTTAGCGGATTCTACAATGAGCAGTTCTTC.

This clonotype was seen only a few times. Here the CDR3 reads CSASPGPLSGANVLTF. The DNA of the CDR3 is TGCAGTGCTAGTCCGGGACCGCTCTCCGGGGCCAACGTCCTGACTTTC. The genes are TRBV20-1 and TRBJ2-6; the D call may be TRBD1 or TRBD2 (5 bases each). The CDR3 sequence is 16 residues long. Trimming stripped 3 bases from V and 4 bases from J, with 16 bases between. Germline assignment: CDR1 DFQATT and CDR2 SNEGSKA (reference sequence).

The chain combines TRBV7-9 with TRBJ1-3, with D possibly TRBD1 on 5 matching bases. This CDR3 has 16 amino acids. Trimming removed 4 bases at V and 0 bases at J, with 13 bases between. From germline, CDR1 is SEHNR and CDR2 FQNEAQ (reference sequence). The CDR3 bases are TGTGCCAGCAGCTCGTGGGGCGGATTCTCTGGAAACACCATATATTTT. This translates into CASSSWGGFSGNTIYF.

The table lists this clonotype with many counts. This CDR3 reads CASSEASTANYGYTF. DNA of the CDR3: TGTGCCAGCAGTGAAGCATCGACCGCTAACTATGGCTACACCTTC. V is TRBV6-1 and J is TRBJ1-2; no clear D. The germline V gene encodes CDR1 MNHNS and CDR2 SASEGT. This CDR3 contains 15 residues. V lost 0 bases to trimming and J lost 0 bases, with 8 bases between them.

In this sample, this clonotype turned up many times. The rearrangement uses TRBV7-8 and TRBJ2-3, with a possible D match to TRBD1 (5 bases). Germline lookup yields CDR1 SGHVS and CDR2 FQNEAQ. CDR3 length: 15 residues. Trimming removed 2 bases from V and 2 bases from J, with 11 bases in between. DNA for the CDR3: TGTGCCAGCAGCTTAATAGGGGTCAACACAGATACGCAGTATTTT. As protein: CASSLIGVNTDTQYF. Combining the CDR3 with reference TRBV7-8 and TRBJ2-3 gives the whole variable domain GAGVSQSPRYKVAKRGQDVALRCDPISGHVSLFWYQQALGQGPEFLTYFQNEAQLDKSGLPSDRFFAERPEGSVSTLKIQRTQQEDSAVYLCASSLIGVNTDTQYFGPGTRLTVL.

This sequence joins TRBV6-4 and TRBJ2-3; D is possibly TRBD1 or TRBD2 (5 bases each). The CDR3 sequence is 14 residues long. The V and J ends lost 3 bases and 4 bases respectively, with 11 bases between them. The germline V gene encodes CDR1 MRHNA and CDR2 SNTAGT. The CDR3 protein is CASSELGTADTQYF. In DNA form, the CDR3 reads TGTGCCAGCAGTGAACTAGGGACGGCAGATACGCAGTATTTT.

To note about this clonotype: Germline is not matched at one junction end, which may reflect a read error. The rearrangement links TRBV5-1 to TRBJ2-7; D may be TRBD2 (6 bases). Germline assignment: CDR1 SGHRS and CDR2 YFSETQ. CDR3 length: 14 residues. This chain's CDR3 is CASGFLGLGGEQYF. CDR3 sequence (DNA): TGCGCCAGCGGCTTTTTGGGCCTCGGGGGCGAGCAGTACTTC.

This clonotype was found many times. The rearrangement joins TRBV11-2 to TRBJ2-5; 7 nucleotides match TRBD2. J lost 4 bases, V lost 5 bases, and 13 bases had no gene match. The CDR3 has 16 residues. Per germline, CDR1 SGHAT and CDR2 FQNNGV. As DNA, the CDR3 is TGTGCCAGCAGCCCGGCGGGGAGGGGAGGAAGAGAGACCCAGTACTTC. Encoded protein: CASSPAGRGGRETQYF. The whole variable domain, remainder taken from reference TRBV11-2 and TRBJ2-5, is EAGVAQSPRYKIIEKRQSVAFWCNPISGHATLYWYQQILGQGPKLLIQFQNNGVVDDSQLPKDRFSAERLKGVDSTLKIQPAKLEDSAVYLCASSPAGRGGRETQYFGPGTRLLVL.

This clonotype was seen a handful of times. The chain couples TRBV4-2 to TRBJ1-1; D is ambiguous. This CDR3 region has 17 residues. Germline lookup yields CDR1 LGHNA and CDR2 YNFKEQ. The V gene lost 0 bases and the J gene lost 2 bases, with 16 bases spanning the gap. CDR3 sequence reads: CASSQEQRTTINTEAFF. The CDR3, as DNA: TGTGCCAGCAGCCAAGAACAGCGGACGACTATAAACACTGAAGCTTTCTTT.

This clonotype has a count of ten or more. V usage is TRBV12-3 or TRBV12-4 and J usage is TRBJ2-7, with a possible D match to TRBD2 (5 bases). The germline V and J ends were trimmed by 6 bases and 3 bases, with 12 bases remaining between them. CDR3 size: 13 residues. In nucleotides, the CDR3 is TGTGCCAGCAGGCCCGGAGGCCGCTACGAGCAGTACTTC. Its protein product is CASRPGGRYEQYF.

At least ten counts were recorded for this clonotype. V usage is TRBV7-9 and J usage is TRBJ2-2, with TRBD2 matching over 7 bases. V shed 6 bases and J 2 bases; nucleotides not matched to a gene: 3. This CDR3 has 14 residues. Germline loops: CDR1 SEHNR, CDR2 FQNEAQ (reference sequence). CDR3 nucleotides: TGTGCCAGCAGGACGGGACTAAACACCGGGGAGCTGTTTTTT. It specifies CASRTGLNTGELFF. Looking up the rest from reference TRBV7-9 and TRBJ2-2 gives the full variable domain: DTGVSQNPRHKITKRGQNVTFRCDPISEHNRLYWYRQTLGQGPEFLTYFQNEAQLEKSRLLSDRFSAERPKGSFSTLEIQRTEQGDSAMYLCASRTGLNTGELFFGEGSRLTVL.

This clonotype was seen at least ten times. The chain employs TRBV7-2 and TRBJ2-1; 7 bases are a match to TRBD2. The trim removed 2 bases at V and 7 bases at J, leaving 8 bases unmatched. From germline, CDR1 is SGHTA and CDR2 FQGNSA. This CDR3 has 15 residues. The CDR3 region is CASSLKPGGMNEQFF. Here the CDR3 DNA reads TGTGCCAGCAGCTTAAAACCCGGGGGGATGAATGAGCAGTTCTTC.

This clonotype was picked up a small number of times. The rearrangement uses TRBV5-6 and TRBJ2-7; TRBD2 matches 8 bases. Losses at the gene ends were 2 bases for V and 2 bases for J; bases not matched to a gene: 6. The CDR3 has 15 amino acids. Germline lookup yields CDR1 SGHDT and CDR2 YYEEEE. CDR3 loop: CASSLAAGATYEQYF. The CDR3, as DNA: TGTGCCAGCAGCTTAGCAGCGGGGGCGACCTACGAGCAGTACTTC. Using reference TRBV5-6 and TRBJ2-7 for the parts outside the CDR3, the full variable domain is DAGVTQSPTHLIKTRGQQVTLRCSPKSGHDTVSWYQQALGQGPQFIFQYYEEEERQRGNFPDRFSGHQFPNYSSELNVNALLLGDSALYLCASSLAAGATYEQYFGPGTRLTVT.

The V call is TRBV15, the J call TRBJ2-2; 8 nucleotides match TRBD1. CDR1 is LNHNV, CDR2 YYDKDF, per germline (reference sequence). Trimming cost V 3 bases and J 4 bases; bases outside gene matches: 4. This CDR3 comprises 15 residues. CDR3 DNA sequence: TGTGCCACCAGCAGGCAGGGGGCGGCCACCGGGGAGCTGTTTTTT. Translation gives CATSRQGAATGELFF.